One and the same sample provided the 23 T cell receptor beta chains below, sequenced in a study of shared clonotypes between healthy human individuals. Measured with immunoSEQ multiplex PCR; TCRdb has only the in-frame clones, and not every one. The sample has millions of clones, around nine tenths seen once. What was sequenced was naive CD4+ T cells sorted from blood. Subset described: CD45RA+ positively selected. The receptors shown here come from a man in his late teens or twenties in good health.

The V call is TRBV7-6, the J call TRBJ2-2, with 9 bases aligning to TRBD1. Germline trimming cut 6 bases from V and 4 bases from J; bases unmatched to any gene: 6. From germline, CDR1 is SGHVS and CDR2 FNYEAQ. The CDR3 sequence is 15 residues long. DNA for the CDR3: TGTGCCAGCAGAGCCGGGACAGGGACCACCGGGGAGCTGTTTTTT. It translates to CASRAGTGTTGELFF.

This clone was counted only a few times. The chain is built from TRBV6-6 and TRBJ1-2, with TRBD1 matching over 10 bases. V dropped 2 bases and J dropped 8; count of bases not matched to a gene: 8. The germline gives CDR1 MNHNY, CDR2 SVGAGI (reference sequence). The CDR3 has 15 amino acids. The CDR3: CASSYGDRGLVGYTF. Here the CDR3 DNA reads TGTGCCAGCAGTTACGGGGACAGGGGATTAGTAGGCTACACCTTC.

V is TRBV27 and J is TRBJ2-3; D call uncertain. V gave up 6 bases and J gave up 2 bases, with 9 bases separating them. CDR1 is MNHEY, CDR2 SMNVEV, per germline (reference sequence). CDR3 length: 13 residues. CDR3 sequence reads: CASSWVATDTQYF. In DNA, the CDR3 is TGTGCCAGCAGCTGGGTTGCCACAGATACGCAGTATTTT.

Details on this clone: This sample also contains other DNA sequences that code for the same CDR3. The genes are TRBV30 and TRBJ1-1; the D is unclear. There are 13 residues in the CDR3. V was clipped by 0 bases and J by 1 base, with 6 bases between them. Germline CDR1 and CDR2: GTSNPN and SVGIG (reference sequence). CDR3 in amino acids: CAWSVPGNTEAFF. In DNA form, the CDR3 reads TGTGCCTGGAGTGTACCCGGGAACACTGAAGCTTTCTTT.

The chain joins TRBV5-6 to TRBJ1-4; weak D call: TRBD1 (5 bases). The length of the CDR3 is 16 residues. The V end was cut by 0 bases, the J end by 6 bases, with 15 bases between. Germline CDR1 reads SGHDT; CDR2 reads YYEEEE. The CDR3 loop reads CASSLAAGSGDEKLFF. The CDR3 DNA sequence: TGTGCCAGCAGCTTGGCGGCAGGGTCCGGGGATGAAAAACTGTTTTTT.

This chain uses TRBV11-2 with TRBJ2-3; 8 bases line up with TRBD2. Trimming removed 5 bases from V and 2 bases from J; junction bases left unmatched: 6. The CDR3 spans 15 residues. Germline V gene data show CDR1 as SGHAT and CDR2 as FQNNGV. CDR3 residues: CASSRNSGATDTQYF. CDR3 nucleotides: TGTGCCAGCAGCCGTAATAGCGGGGCCACAGATACGCAGTATTTT.

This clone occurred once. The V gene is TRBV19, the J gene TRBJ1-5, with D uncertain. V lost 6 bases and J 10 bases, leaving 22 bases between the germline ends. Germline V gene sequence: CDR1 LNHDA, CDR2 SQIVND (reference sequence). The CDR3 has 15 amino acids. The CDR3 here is CASSQRWAELHPQHF. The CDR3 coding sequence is TGTGCCAGTAGCCAACGATGGGCAGAGCTACACCCCCAGCATTTT.

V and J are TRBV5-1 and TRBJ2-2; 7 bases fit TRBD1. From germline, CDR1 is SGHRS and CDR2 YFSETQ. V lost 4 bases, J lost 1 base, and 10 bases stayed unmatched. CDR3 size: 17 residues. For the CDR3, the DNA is TGCGCCAGCAGCCCTAACCCGGACAGGAGGAACACCGGGGAGCTGTTTTTT. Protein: CASSPNPDRRNTGELFF.

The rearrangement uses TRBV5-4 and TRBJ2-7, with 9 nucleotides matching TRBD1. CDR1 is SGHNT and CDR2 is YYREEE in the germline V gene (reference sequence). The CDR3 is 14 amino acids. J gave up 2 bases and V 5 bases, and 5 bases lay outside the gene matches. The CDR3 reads CASSGTGIAYEQYF. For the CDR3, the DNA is TGTGCCAGCAGTGGGACAGGGATAGCCTACGAGCAGTACTTC.

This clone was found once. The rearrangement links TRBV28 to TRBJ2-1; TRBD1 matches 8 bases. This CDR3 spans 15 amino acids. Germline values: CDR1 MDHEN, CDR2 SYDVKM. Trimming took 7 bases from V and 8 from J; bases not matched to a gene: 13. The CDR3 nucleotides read TGTGCCAGCAAGGAGGGGCAGGGGGCGAAAGATGAGCAGTTCTTC. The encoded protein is CASKEGQGAKDEQFF.

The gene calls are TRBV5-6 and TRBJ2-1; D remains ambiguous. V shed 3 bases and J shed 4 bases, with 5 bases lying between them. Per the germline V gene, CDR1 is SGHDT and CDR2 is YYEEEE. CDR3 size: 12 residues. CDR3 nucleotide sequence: TGTGCCAGCAGCTGGTTATACAATGAGCAGTTCTTC. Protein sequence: CASSWLYNEQFF.

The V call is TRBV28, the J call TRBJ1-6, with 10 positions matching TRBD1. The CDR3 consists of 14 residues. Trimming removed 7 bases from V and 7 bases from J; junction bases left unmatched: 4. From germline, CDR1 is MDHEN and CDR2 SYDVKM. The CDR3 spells CASTLTGGNSPLHF. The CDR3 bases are TGTGCCAGCACCTTGACAGGGGGCAATTCACCCCTCCACTTT.

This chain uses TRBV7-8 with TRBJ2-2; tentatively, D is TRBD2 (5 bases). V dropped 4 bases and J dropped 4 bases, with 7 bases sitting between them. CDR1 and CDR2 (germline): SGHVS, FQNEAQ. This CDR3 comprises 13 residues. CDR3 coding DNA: TGTGCCAGCAGCTACCGGGGCACCGGGGAGCTGTTTTTT. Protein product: CASSYRGTGELFF.

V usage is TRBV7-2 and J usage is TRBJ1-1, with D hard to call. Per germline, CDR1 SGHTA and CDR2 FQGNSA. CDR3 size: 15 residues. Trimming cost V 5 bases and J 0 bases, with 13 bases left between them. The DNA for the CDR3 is TGTGCCAGCAGCCTGTCCGGCAGTTTGAACACTGAAGCTTTCTTT. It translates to CASSLSGSLNTEAFF.

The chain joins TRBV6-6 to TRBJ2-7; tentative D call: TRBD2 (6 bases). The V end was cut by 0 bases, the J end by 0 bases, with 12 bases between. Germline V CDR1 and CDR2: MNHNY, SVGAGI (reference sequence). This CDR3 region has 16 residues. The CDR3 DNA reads TGTGCCAGCAGTTACTCGGGCGGGGTGGTCTCCTACGAGCAGTACTTC. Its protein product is CASSYSGGVVSYEQYF.

The CDR3 is CASRARTRGGETQYF. In DNA form, the CDR3 reads TGTGCCAGCAGAGCTCGGACTAGAGGTGGGGAGACCCAGTACTTC. V usage is TRBV6-5 and J usage is TRBJ2-5; 7 nucleotides match TRBD2. The V gene end was trimmed by 6 bases and the J gene end by 5 bases; junction bases not matched to a gene: 12. This CDR3 has 15 amino acids. From germline, CDR1 is MNHEY and CDR2 SVGAGI.

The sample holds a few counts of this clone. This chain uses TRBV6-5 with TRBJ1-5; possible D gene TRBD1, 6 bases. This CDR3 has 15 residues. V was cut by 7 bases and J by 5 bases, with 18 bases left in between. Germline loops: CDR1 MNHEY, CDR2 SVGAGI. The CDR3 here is CASKILRDTDQPQHF. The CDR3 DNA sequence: TGTGCCAGCAAGATACTCCGGGACACTGATCAGCCCCAGCATTTT.

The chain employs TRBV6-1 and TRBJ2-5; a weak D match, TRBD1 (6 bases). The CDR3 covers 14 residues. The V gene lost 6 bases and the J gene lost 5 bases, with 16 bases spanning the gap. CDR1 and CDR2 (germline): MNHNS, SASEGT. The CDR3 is CASRGQDRGETQYF. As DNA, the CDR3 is TGTGCCAGCAGGGGCCAGGACAGAGGCGAGACCCAGTACTTC.

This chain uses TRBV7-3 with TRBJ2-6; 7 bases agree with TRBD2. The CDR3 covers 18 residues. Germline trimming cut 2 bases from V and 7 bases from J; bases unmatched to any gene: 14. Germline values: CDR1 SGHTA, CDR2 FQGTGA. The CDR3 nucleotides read TGTGCCAGCAGCTTATCCGGAGCGGGGCTTTCGGGAGCCAACGTCCTGACTTTC. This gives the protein CASSLSGAGLSGANVLTF.

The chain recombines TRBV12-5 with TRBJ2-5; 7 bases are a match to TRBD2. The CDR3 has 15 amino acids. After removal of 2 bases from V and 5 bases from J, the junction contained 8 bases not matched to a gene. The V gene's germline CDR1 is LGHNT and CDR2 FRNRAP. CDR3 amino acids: CASGLNGGSFETQYF. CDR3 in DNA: TGTGCTAGTGGTTTGAATGGCGGGAGCTTTGAGACCCAGTACTTC.

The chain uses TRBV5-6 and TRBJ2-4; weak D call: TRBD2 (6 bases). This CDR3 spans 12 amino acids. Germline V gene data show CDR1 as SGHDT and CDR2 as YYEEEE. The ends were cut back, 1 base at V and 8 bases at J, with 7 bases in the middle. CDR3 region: CASSLIADIQYF. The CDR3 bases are TGTGCCAGCAGCTTGATAGCGGACATTCAGTACTTC. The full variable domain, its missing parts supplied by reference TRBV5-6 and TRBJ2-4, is DAGVTQSPTHLIKTRGQQVTLRCSPKSGHDTVSWYQQALGQGPQFIFQYYEEEERQRGNFPDRFSGHQFPNYSSELNVNALLLGDSALYLCASSLIADIQYFGAGTRLSVL.

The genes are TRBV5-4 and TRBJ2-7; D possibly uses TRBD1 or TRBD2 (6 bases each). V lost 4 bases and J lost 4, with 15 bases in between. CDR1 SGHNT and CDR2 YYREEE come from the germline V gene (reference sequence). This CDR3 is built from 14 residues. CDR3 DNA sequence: TGTGCCAGCAGCCACGGGGGCTCCGGGTACGAGCAGTACTTC. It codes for CASSHGGSGYEQYF.

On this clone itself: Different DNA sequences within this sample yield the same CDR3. This CDR3 reads CASTRGGSMNTEAFF. The CDR3, as DNA: TGTGCCAGCACCCGAGGGGGATCCATGAACACTGAAGCTTTCTTT. The rearrangement uses TRBV2 and TRBJ1-1, with D perhaps matching TRBD1 (6 bases). Deletions cut 7 bases from V and 0 bases from J, with 15 bases between. The CDR3 runs 15 residues. The germline gives CDR1 SNHLY, CDR2 FYNNEI.